Below, 18 T cell receptor beta chains from the same sample are listed, as sequenced in a study of post-analysis software for immune sequencing data. No cognate antigen is known for these TCRs. The TCR beta cDNA libraries contained unique molecular identifiers. TCRdb re-analysed the PCR reads in MiXCR, keeping a single row per CDR3 protein. The data show under 650,000 distinct CDR3 sequences, around 44% seen once. Findings and limits, study-wide: Five TRBV segments, TRBV5-6, TRBV5-1 and TRBV20-1 among them, were found more frequent in patients than controls.

Sequenced: blood. These receptors were obtained from a girl aged 5-17 years with multiple sclerosis.

The genes are TRBV12-3 or TRBV12-4 and TRBJ1-1; TRBD1 might be the D (6 bases). The CDR3 runs 15 residues. V shed 4 bases and J shed 1 base, with 13 bases lying between them. This CDR3 reads CASSSPGGGNTEAFF. The CDR3 nucleotides read TGTGCCAGCAGTTCCCCCGGGGGCGGGAACACTGAAGCTTTCTTT.

The V gene is TRBV10-3, the J gene TRBJ2-5; a weak D match, TRBD2 (5 bases). The CDR3 length is 14 residues. Deletions cut 0 bases from V and 11 bases from J, with 16 bases between. CDR1 is ENHRY, CDR2 SYGVKD, per germline. In DNA form, the CDR3 reads TGTGCCATCAGTGAGTCCCCCGGGAAAGGGAAGCAGTACTTC. It codes for CAISESPGKGKQYF.

The V and J genes are TRBV20-1 and TRBJ2-5; D remains unclear. The CDR3 extends over 13 amino acids. The germline V gene encodes CDR1 DFQATT and CDR2 SNEGSKA (reference sequence). The germline V and J ends were trimmed by 6 bases and 2 bases, with 13 bases remaining between them. CDR3 sequence reads: CSASTGLQETQYF. The CDR3 nucleotides read TGCAGTGCCTCCACCGGGTTACAAGAGACCCAGTACTTC.

This chain uses TRBV14 with TRBJ2-7, with 8 bases identical to TRBD1. The V segment lost 1 base and the J segment 12 bases; nucleotides outside the gene matches: 5. The length of the CDR3 is 12 residues. Germline V gene sequence: CDR1 SGHDN, CDR2 FVKESK. The CDR3 region is CASSQAAGGMYF. The CDR3 DNA sequence: TGTGCCAGCAGCCAAGCGGCAGGGGGCATGTACTTC.

The V call is TRBV5-1, the J call TRBJ1-1; no definite D call. The CDR3 runs to 16 residues. Between the trimmed V and J ends, which lost 3 bases and 0 bases, there was a span of 15 bases. Germline V gene data show CDR1 as SGHRS and CDR2 as YFSETQ. The CDR3 nucleotides are TGCGCCAGCAGCTCCGACCCGAGTGTAATGAACACTGAAGCTTTCTTT. This codes for CASSSDPSVMNTEAFF.

V usage is TRBV5-1 and J usage is TRBJ2-1; 8 bases fit TRBD2. TRBJ2-7 matches the DNA end more closely, so the J call is doubtful. The CDR3 is made up of 15 amino acids. Germline V gene lookup returns CDR1 SGHRS and CDR2 YFSETQ. DNA of the CDR3: TGCGCCAGCAGCTTAACAGCGGGGGCATACAATGAGCAGTACTTC. Amino acid sequence: CASSLTAGAYNEQYF.

The genes are TRBV29-1 and TRBJ1-2; D is uncertain. Germline V gene data show CDR1 as SQVTM and CDR2 as ANQGSEA. The CDR3 has 12 amino acids. The V end lost 0 bases, the J end lost 8 bases, and 10 bases lay between the germline ends. The chain's CDR3 is CSVEETPGGYTF. The CDR3 DNA reads TGCAGCGTTGAAGAGACCCCGGGCGGCTACACCTTC.

The rearrangement joins TRBV5-4 to TRBJ2-7, with TRBD1 as a possible D gene (5 bases). Germline V lookup: CDR1 SGHNT, CDR2 YYREEE (reference sequence). The CDR3 has 15 amino acids. The germline V and J ends were trimmed by 0 bases and 1 base, with 11 bases remaining between them. The CDR3 protein is CASSLDQGSSYEQYF. The CDR3 DNA reads TGTGCCAGCAGCTTGGACCAGGGCTCTTCCTACGAGCAGTACTTC.

This sequence joins TRBV7-8 and TRBJ2-1; 7 nucleotides match TRBD2. CDR1 is SGHVS, CDR2 FQNEAQ, per germline. J gave up 3 bases and V 3 bases, and 8 bases lay outside the gene matches. The CDR3 spans 16 residues. CDR3 sequence reads: CASSFLVGGIYNEQFF. Here the CDR3 DNA reads TGTGCCAGCAGCTTCCTCGTGGGGGGGATCTACAATGAGCAGTTCTTC.

The chain employs TRBV29-1 and TRBJ2-7, with a tentative D call TRBD2 (6 bases). CDR3 length: 12 amino acids. V lost 4 bases and J lost 0, with 7 bases in between. Germline CDR1 reads SQVTM; CDR2 reads ANQGSEA. CDR3: CSVGDFSYEQYF. Written as DNA, the CDR3 is TGCAGCGTTGGGGACTTCTCCTACGAGCAGTACTTC.

This clonotype was counted only a few times. The chain carries TRBV21-1 and TRBJ2-7; TRBD1, the table's D call, lacks a check against the DNA. TRBV21-1 represents a pseudogene. The CDR3 length is 15 residues. The CDR3 loop is CASSKGPLLAYEQYF. The CDR3 DNA reads as TGTGCCAGCAGCAAAGGTCCCCTGCTGGCCTACGAGCAGTACTTC.

The rearrangement joins TRBV20-1 to TRBJ1-5, with TRBD1 identical over 12 bases. V lost 1 base and J lost 2; bases outside the gene matches: 9. The CDR3 has 18 residues. The germline CDR1 and CDR2 sequences are DFQATT and SNEGSKA (reference sequence). The chain's CDR3 is CSARVGTGGSYGNQPQHF. The CDR3 nucleotides read TGCAGTGCTAGAGTCGGGACAGGGGGCAGTTATGGCAATCAGCCCCAGCATTTT.

This rearrangement joins TRBV20-1 to TRBJ1-1; D is possibly TRBD1 (5 bases). The V gene's germline CDR1 is DFQATT and CDR2 SNEGSKA (reference sequence). The length of the CDR3 is 16 residues. V was cut by 0 bases and J by 1 base, with 15 bases left in between. Here the CDR3 DNA reads TGCAGTGCTAGAGATGGGGGGAGGGGTAGGAACACTGAAGCTTTCTTT. Translating it yields CSARDGGRGRNTEAFF.

In its sample, this clonotype was seen a few times. The chain combines TRBV6-5 with TRBJ2-4, with D perhaps TRBD1 (5 bases). The germline V gene encodes CDR1 MNHEY and CDR2 SVGAGI. This CDR3 spans 13 amino acids. V lost 3 bases, J lost 6 bases, and 9 bases lay in between. This chain's CDR3 is CASSYLGRNIQYF. For the CDR3, the DNA is TGTGCCAGCAGTTATCTGGGGCGAAACATTCAGTACTTC.

This sequence joins TRBV7-2 and TRBJ2-7; 12 bases are a match to TRBD2. This CDR3 region has 15 residues. The J segment lost 2 bases and the V segment lost 5 bases, leaving 4 bases of the junction unmatched. Germline CDR1 reads SGHTA; CDR2 reads FQGNSA. The CDR3 DNA reads as TGTGCCAGCAGCCGGACTAGCGGGGCCCCCTACGAGCAGTACTTC. Translated: CASSRTSGAPYEQYF.

V gene TRBV7-9 combines with J gene TRBJ2-7; D remains unclear. V was shortened by 0 bases and J by 3 bases, with 12 bases between the two germline ends. This CDR3 is built from 15 residues. The germline V gene encodes CDR1 SEHNR and CDR2 FQNEAQ (reference sequence). This CDR3 is CASSLAPGLLYEQYF. As DNA, the CDR3 is TGTGCCAGCAGCTTAGCGCCAGGCCTACTCTACGAGCAGTACTTC.

This clonotype has a handful of counts. The CDR3 nucleotides are TGTGCCAGCAGCTTAGCCGAGCCGTCACCTAGCGACGCCTACGAGCAGTACTTC. Amino acids: CASSLAEPSPSDAYEQYF. The rearrangement joins TRBV7-9 to TRBJ2-7; perhaps TRBD2 as D (6 bases). CDR3 length: 18 amino acids. The germline V and J ends were trimmed by 0 bases and 2 bases, with 20 bases remaining between them. Germline lookup yields CDR1 SEHNR and CDR2 FQNEAQ (reference sequence).

This chain joins TRBV20-1 and TRBJ2-5, with 7 positions matching TRBD2. The germline gives CDR1 DFQATT, CDR2 SNEGSKA (reference sequence). V shed 4 bases, J shed 0 bases, and the junction held 8 bases outside the gene matches. The CDR3 consists of 15 residues. CDR3 residues: CSAKGTLADQETQYF. As DNA, the CDR3 is TGCAGTGCTAAAGGAACCCTAGCGGACCAAGAGACCCAGTACTTC.